The source of this T cell receptor beta chain is a study of shared clonotypes between healthy human individuals. About the study: Per donor, CD8 memory used one plate, CD8 naive used two, CD4 memory used three and CD4 naive used three.

V shed 5 bases, J shed 8 bases, and the junction held 8 bases outside the gene matches. The germline V gene has CDR1 SGHTA and CDR2 FQGTGA. The CDR3 contains 15 residues. CD45RO-negative cells were positively selected for CCR7, leaving out terminally differentiated effector memory CD45RA+ cells. Repertoires were generated with immunoSEQ multiplex PCR, while TCRdb's copy carries only in-frame clones and drops some. The sample includes approximately 1.9 million clones, just over 90% of them seen just once. The rearrangement links TRBV7-3 to TRBJ2-1, with 11 nucleotides matching TRBD2. Sequenced sample: naive CD8+ T cells from PBMCs. The clonotype originates from a man aged 18-30 years in good health. Some clones in this sample may be carry-over from other donors' samples. CDR3 DNA sequence: TGTGCCAGCAGCCAATCTAGCGGGAGGTCGTATGAGCAGTTCTTC. Translated, it gives CASSQSSGRSYEQFF.